The rows below give T cell receptor beta chains drawn from one sample of a study of blood T cell repertoires in COVID-19. Assay: immunoSEQ multiplex PCR; the TCRdb copy retains only in-frame clones and omits some. This sample carries around 12,000 clones, 70% to 90% of them seen once, and the ten largest clones take about 2.8%. What was sequenced was peripheral blood. These receptors were taken from a human donor in a cohort sampled during active COVID-19. The CDR3 runs from the conserved cysteine through the conserved F or W. D genes are given only for firm matches. For some rows the clone size is stated as once, few or many, or as a class when expanded; others skip it.

CDR3 DNA | CDR3 protein | J gene | D gene | clone size | V gene
TGTGCCAGCAGCGCGAGACAGGGTAGACCCCCCTACGAGCAGTACTTC | CASSARQGRPPYEQYF | TRBJ2-7 | TRBD1 | . | TRBV11-3
TGTGCCAGCAGCCCTCAGTGGCAGGGGTTTACCTACGAGCAGTACTTC | CASSPQWQGFTYEQYF | TRBJ2-7 | . | . | TRBV5-4
TGTGCCAGCACCGAGGGGGCGGGGGGGCTGGCCGGGGAGCTGTTTTTT | CASTEGAGGLAGELFF | TRBJ2-2 | TRBD2 | . | TRBV6-6
TGTGCCAGCAGTCCAGGGACAACCACCGGGGAGCTGTTTTTT | CASSPGTTTGELFF | TRBJ2-2 | . | . | TRBV27
TGCGCCAGCAGCAGGCAGGATAATTCACCCCTCCACTTT | CASSRQDNSPLHF | TRBJ1-6 | . | . | TRBV5-1
TGTGCCAGCAGCCCAACCGGGAATGAGCAGTTCTTC | CASSPTGNEQFF | TRBJ2-1 | . | few | TRBV11-3
TGCGCCAGCAGTCCCCAAGGGGGGGGAAGGTCCTACGAGCAGTACTTC | CASSPQGGGRSYEQYF | TRBJ2-7 | . | . | TRBV10-1
TGTGCCAGCAGTTTATCGTTTACCAGGGGAATGAACACTGAAGCTTTCTTT | CASSLSFTRGMNTEAFF | TRBJ1-1 | . | few | TRBV27
TGTGCCAGCAGTGAAACAGGGCAGAATGAGCAGTTCTTC | CASSETGQNEQFF | TRBJ2-1 | . | . | TRBV11-1
TGTGCCAGTCCTCGTTCTTATATCTATAATTCACCCCTCCACTTT | CASPRSYIYNSPLHF | TRBJ1-6 | . | . | TRBV19
TGTGCCCGCAGCTTGGGGCGGGGGGCGGACACCGGGGAGCTGTTTTTT | CARSLGRGADTGELFF | TRBJ2-2 | TRBD2 | . | TRBV5-6
TGTGCCAGCAGCGATATCGGGACAGGGGGCGTCAATCAGCCCCAGCATTTT | CASSDIGTGGVNQPQHF | TRBJ1-5 | TRBD1 | . | TRBV7-2
TGTGCCAGCTCACCGACTCCGGGGGGGTACGAGCAGTACTTC | CASSPTPGGYEQYF | TRBJ2-7 | TRBD2 | . | TRBV18
TGTGCCAGCAGCTCCGGGACAGGGAGCACTGAAGCTTTCTTT | CASSSGTGSTEAFF | TRBJ1-1 | TRBD1 | few | TRBV13
TGTGCCAGTAGTAGGGACAGTCGTGGGGAGACCCAGTACTTC | CASSRDSRGETQYF | TRBJ2-5 | TRBD1 | . | TRBV19
TGTGCCAGCAGTTACACCCAGCCCCAGGTTCAGCCCCAGCATTTT | CASSYTQPQVQPQHF | TRBJ1-5 | . | . | TRBV6-2/TRBV6-3
TGTGCCAGCAGGCAAGCAAGCTCCTATAATTCACCCCTCCACTTT | CASRQASSYNSPLHF | TRBJ1-6 | . | once | TRBV6-5
TGTGCCAGCAGCCGTACAGGGGTAGTCTATGGCTACACCTTC | CASSRTGVVYGYTF | TRBJ1-2 | TRBD1 | . | TRBV14
TGTGCCACCAGCAGAGATCCGGGGTTTAGGACAGATACGCAGTATTTT | CATSRDPGFRTDTQYF | TRBJ2-3 | . | . | TRBV15
TGTGCCAGCAGCTCCCCCGGACAGGCAGGCTACGAGCAGTACTTC | CASSSPGQAGYEQYF | TRBJ2-7 | TRBD1 | . | TRBV7-9
TGCGCCAGCAGGCCCAGTGAAAACACCATATATTTT | CASRPSENTIYF | TRBJ1-3 | . | . | TRBV5-1
TGCGCCAGCAGCCAAGAGAGGCAGAACTATGGCTACACCTTC | CASSQERQNYGYTF | TRBJ1-2 | . | . | TRBV4-3